One sample yielded the 26 T cell receptor beta chains listed below, sequenced in a study of T cell responses to AZD1222 COVID-19 vaccine. Method: immunoSEQ multiplex PCR; TCRdb's copy keeps in-frame clones and lacks some. The table includes around 160,000 clones, around nine tenths detected once. This sample comprised peripheral blood, obtained on day 0 of AZD1222 vaccination. The receptors were gathered from an adult in good health.

CDR3 in amino acids: CAWSVAGVVQTRWGQASGNTIYF. For the CDR3, the DNA is TGTGCCTGGAGTGTAGCAGGGGTCGTACAAACTCGTTGGGGCCAAGCCTCTGGAAACACCATATATTTT. The rearrangement joins TRBV30 to TRBJ1-3; tentatively, D is TRBD1 (6 bases). CDR3 length: 23 amino acids. Germline V CDR1 and CDR2: GTSNPN, SVGIG (reference sequence). V lost 0 bases, J lost 0 bases, and 33 bases lay in between.

CDR3 sequence reads: CASSQVEGRGSFF. CDR3 nucleotides: TGTGCCAGCAGCCAAGTAGAGGGTAGGGGTTCTTTCTTT. V and J are TRBV3-1 (or the pseudogene TRBV3-2) and TRBJ1-1; D is perhaps TRBD1 (5 bases). The germline CDR1 and CDR2 sequences are LGHDT and YNNKEL (reference sequence). Trimming removed 1 base from V and 12 bases from J, with 15 bases in between. The CDR3 has 13 residues.

J is TRBJ1-2 and V is TRBV30, with D possibly being TRBD1 (5 bases). Germline CDR1 reads GTSNPN; CDR2 reads SVGIG (reference sequence). The V end was cut by 3 bases, the J end by 2 bases, with 13 bases between. This CDR3 spans 14 amino acids. The CDR3 region is CAWRLHQGNYGYTF. The CDR3, as DNA: TGTGCCTGGAGACTCCATCAGGGAAACTATGGCTACACCTTC.

V usage is TRBV11-2 and J usage is TRBJ2-1; D gene uncertain. V was clipped by 1 base and J by 7 bases, with 11 bases between them. This CDR3 contains 14 residues. Germline loops: CDR1 SGHAT, CDR2 FQNNGV. CDR3 residues: CASSLAPLLNEQFF. The CDR3 bases are TGTGCCAGCAGCTTAGCCCCCTTGTTGAATGAGCAGTTCTTC.

CDR3 loop: CASSIVGGRSIYNEQFF. CDR3 DNA sequence: TGTGCCAGTAGTATAGTAGGCGGGAGGTCGATTTACAATGAGCAGTTCTTC. This sequence joins TRBV19 and TRBJ2-1; 8 bases match TRBD2. Trimming removed 1 base from V and 4 bases from J; junction bases left unmatched: 9. Per the germline V gene, CDR1 is LNHDA and CDR2 is SQIVND (reference sequence). The CDR3 covers 17 residues. The full variable domain, completed using reference TRBV19 and TRBJ2-1, is DGGITQSPKYLFRKEGQNVTLSCEQNLNHDAMYWYRQDPGQGLRLIYYSQIVNDFQKGDIAEGYSVSREKKESFPLTVTSAQKNPTAFYLCASSIVGGRSIYNEQFFGPGTRLTVL.

This chain joins TRBV5-5 and TRBJ2-5; a weak D match, TRBD1 (6 bases). V gave up 2 bases and J gave up 1 base, with 12 bases separating them. Germline loops: CDR1 SGHKS, CDR2 YYEKEE (reference sequence). The CDR3 sequence is 15 residues long. The CDR3 DNA follows: TGTGCCAGCAGCTTAACGGGACACTTCCAAGAGACCCAGTACTTC. The encoded protein is CASSLTGHFQETQYF. Full variable domain (missing parts from reference TRBV5-5 and TRBJ2-5): DAGVTQSPTHLIKTRGQQVTLRCSPISGHKSVSWYQQVLGQGPQFIFQYYEKEERGRGNFPDRFSARQFPNYSSELNVNALLLGDSALYLCASSLTGHFQETQYFGPGTRLLVL.

J is TRBJ2-1 and V is TRBV6-2 or TRBV6-3; 8 bases are shared with TRBD1. The CDR3 has 15 amino acids. Germline lookup yields CDR1 MNHEY and CDR2 SVGEGT. Trimming at V came to 4 bases and at J to 4 bases, leaving 6 bases not matched to a gene. The CDR3 DNA reads TGTGCCAGCAGTTCCCGGGACAGGTATTACAATGAGCAGTTCTTC. Translating it yields CASSSRDRYYNEQFF.

This chain uses TRBV6-1 with TRBJ1-2; no clear D. Looked up from germline, CDR1 is MNHNS and CDR2 is SASEGT. The CDR3 has 13 residues. With 3 bases removed from V and 5 bases from J, the gap between germline ends came to 10 bases. The CDR3 coding sequence is TGTGCCAGCAGTGATGAGGCAGCGTATGGCTACACCTTC. It codes for CASSDEAAYGYTF.

The chain uses TRBV25-1 and TRBJ1-2; no firm D call. The germline V gene encodes CDR1 MGHDK and CDR2 SYGVNS. This CDR3 comprises 13 residues. Trimming cost V 3 bases and J 4 bases, with 9 bases left between them. The CDR3 here is CASSDGVSYGYTF. For the CDR3, the DNA is TGTGCCAGCAGTGATGGGGTCAGCTATGGCTACACCTTC.

This clone was seen more than once but under ten times. The V call is TRBV10-3, the J call TRBJ1-2, with 12 bases aligning to TRBD1. The germline gives CDR1 ENHRY, CDR2 SYGVKD. This CDR3 contains 13 residues. V shed 7 bases and J 6 bases; nucleotides not matched to a gene: 3. The DNA of the CDR3 is TGTGCCATCAAGGGACAGGGGGCGGATGGCTACACCTTC. Its protein product is CAIKGQGADGYTF.

The chain carries TRBV2 and TRBJ2-3, with D maybe TRBD2 (5 bases). The V and J ends lost 6 bases and 4 bases respectively, with 17 bases between them. The CDR3 is 15 residues long. Germline values: CDR1 SNHLY, CDR2 FYNNEI. DNA for the CDR3: TGTGCCAGCAGAGTCGACTATCAAGGCCCAGATACGCAGTATTTT. This translates into CASRVDYQGPDTQYF. The full variable domain, its missing parts supplied by reference TRBV2 and TRBJ2-3, is EPEVTQTPSHQVTQMGQEVILRCVPISNHLYFYWYRQILGQKVEFLVSFYNNEISEKSEIFDDQFSVERPDGSNFTLKIRSTKLEDSAMYFCASRVDYQGPDTQYFGPGTRLTVL.

The J gene is TRBJ1-5, the V gene TRBV19; D gene unclear. CDR3 length: 15 amino acids. Trimming stripped 1 base from V and 3 bases from J, with 10 bases between. Germline V gene data show CDR1 as LNHDA and CDR2 as SQIVND (reference sequence). CDR3 coding DNA: TGTGCCAGTAGTATAGTCCAGGCGAACAATCAGCCCCAGCATTTT. This encodes CASSIVQANNQPQHF.

This chain links TRBV7-9 with TRBJ2-7; the D is unclear. The ends were cut back, 1 base at V and 0 bases at J, with 7 bases in the middle. This CDR3 has 14 amino acids. Germline CDR1 is SEHNR and CDR2 is FQNEAQ (reference sequence). The chain's CDR3 is CASSLGRSSYEQYF. The CDR3 DNA follows: TGTGCCAGCAGCTTAGGGCGGAGCTCCTACGAGCAGTACTTC.

The V and J genes are TRBV5-4 and TRBJ2-5; 9 nucleotides line up with TRBD1. The germline CDR1 and CDR2 sequences are SGHNT and YYREEE (reference sequence). The V gene end was trimmed by 4 bases and the J gene end by 4 bases; junction bases not matched to a gene: 5. This CDR3 contains 14 residues. CDR3 coding DNA: TGTGCCAGCAGCGAGGGACAGGGTCGAGAGACCCAGTACTTC. Residues: CASSEGQGRETQYF.

The chain is built from TRBV19 and TRBJ2-7; 11 positions match TRBD2. V lost 1 base, J lost 3 bases, and 11 bases stayed unmatched. Germline loops: CDR1 LNHDA, CDR2 SQIVND (reference sequence). The CDR3 is 18 amino acids. CDR3 nucleotides: TGTGCCAGTAGTATAGCCCTAAGGGTAGCGGGAGGGAACTACGAGCAGTACTTC. Its translation is CASSIALRVAGGNYEQYF.

This chain uses TRBV9 with TRBJ2-6, with a possible D match to TRBD1 (5 bases). The germline V gene has CDR1 SGDLS and CDR2 YYNGEE. Trimming took 0 bases from V and 2 from J, leaving 18 bases between them. The CDR3 sequence is 19 residues long. CDR3 sequence reads: CASSVGRDRFYAGANVLTF. For the CDR3, the DNA is TGTGCCAGCAGCGTAGGCAGGGATCGATTCTACGCTGGGGCCAACGTCCTGACTTTC.

Points on this clone: Other DNA sequences in the sample encode the same CDR3. This sequence joins TRBV19 and TRBJ1-1; D is unresolved. The CDR3 consists of 13 residues. Between the trimmed V and J ends, which lost 2 bases and 0 bases, there was a span of 4 bases. Germline-derived CDR1 and CDR2 are LNHDA and SQIVND (reference sequence). CDR3 sequence (DNA): TGTGCCAGTAGTATACAGCTGAACACTGAAGCTTTCTTT. Residues: CASSIQLNTEAFF. The full variable domain, its missing parts supplied by reference TRBV19 and TRBJ1-1, is DGGITQSPKYLFRKEGQNVTLSCEQNLNHDAMYWYRQDPGQGLRLIYYSQIVNDFQKGDIAEGYSVSREKKESFPLTVTSAQKNPTAFYLCASSIQLNTEAFFGQGTRLTVV.

The CDR3 DNA sequence: TGTGCCTGGAGGGGGGGACAGGAACGCTATGGCTACACCTTC. As protein: CAWRGGQERYGYTF. The rearrangement uses TRBV30 and TRBJ1-2, with 8 positions matching TRBD1. J was trimmed by 4 bases and V by 3 bases; bases with no gene match: 7. This CDR3 spans 14 amino acids. Germline-derived CDR1 and CDR2 are GTSNPN and SVGIG (reference sequence).

V is TRBV6-1 and J is TRBJ1-3; 10 bases are shared with TRBD1. V shed 4 bases, J shed 1 base, and the junction held 10 bases outside the gene matches. This CDR3 has 18 amino acids. CDR1 is MNHNS and CDR2 is SASEGT in the germline V gene. The CDR3 loop is CASSGRVTGGRSGNTIYF. The CDR3 region has the DNA TGTGCCAGCAGTGGAAGGGTGACAGGGGGCAGGTCTGGAAACACCATATATTTT.

This clone was seen a single time. This chain uses TRBV3-1 (or the pseudogene TRBV3-2) with TRBJ2-3; 7 nucleotides match TRBD2. The CDR3 runs to 15 residues. Germline V gene lookup returns CDR1 LGHDT and CDR2 YNNKEL (reference sequence). Losses at the gene ends were 1 base for V and 5 bases for J; bases not matched to a gene: 6. The DNA for the CDR3 is TGTGCCAGCAGCCAAGGAGCGGGGAACGGAGATACGCAGTATTTT. Its translation: CASSQGAGNGDTQYF.

V usage is TRBV19 and J usage is TRBJ1-1; maybe TRBD1 (5 bases). The germline gives CDR1 LNHDA, CDR2 SQIVND (reference sequence). The CDR3 loop spans 15 amino acids. V lost 5 bases and J lost 5, with 18 bases in between. CDR3 in DNA: TGTGCCAGTAGTTTTGGGGACGCTAGAAGGACTGAAGCTTTCTTT. This gives the protein CASSFGDARRTEAFF. Filled out from reference TRBV19 and TRBJ1-1, the complete variable domain reads DGGITQSPKYLFRKEGQNVTLSCEQNLNHDAMYWYRQDPGQGLRLIYYSQIVNDFQKGDIAEGYSVSREKKESFPLTVTSAQKNPTAFYLCASSFGDARRTEAFFGQGTRLTVV.

The rearrangement links TRBV19 to TRBJ1-5; 8 bases agree with TRBD1. J lost 1 base, V lost 3 bases, and 11 bases had no gene match. The CDR3 extends over 18 amino acids. Germline-derived CDR1 and CDR2 are LNHDA and SQIVND (reference sequence). CDR3 nucleotides: TGTGCCAGTAGTATGGGCAGGGGGCGAGGTGTCAGCAATCAGCCCCAGCATTTT. It translates to CASSMGRGRGVSNQPQHF.

The V and J genes are TRBV19 and TRBJ2-1; D unclear. Germline V gene data show CDR1 as LNHDA and CDR2 as SQIVND (reference sequence). The V gene lost 5 bases and the J gene lost 5 bases, with 19 bases spanning the gap. The CDR3 loop spans 16 amino acids. The DNA for the CDR3 is TGTGCCAGTAGTTCACCTTTCTCGGCCGGACACAATGAGCAGTTCTTC. Translated, it gives CASSSPFSAGHNEQFF.

This rearrangement joins TRBV7-9 to TRBJ2-4; D remains unclear. The V gene lost 0 bases and the J gene lost 5 bases, with 8 bases spanning the gap. Germline V lookup: CDR1 SEHNR, CDR2 FQNEAQ (reference sequence). This CDR3 is 14 amino acids long. DNA of the CDR3: TGTGCCAGCAGCTTAGCGATTTTACAAAACATTCAGTACTTC. It yields the protein CASSLAILQNIQYF.

V usage is TRBV27 and J usage is TRBJ2-5; possibly TRBD2 for D (6 bases). Germline-derived CDR1 and CDR2 are MNHEY and SMNVEV (reference sequence). The CDR3 length is 15 residues. Trimming shortened V by 3 bases and J by 2 bases, and 13 bases separated the two germline ends. CDR3 coding DNA: TGTGCCAGCAGTTTCTCGGCTAGCGAACAAGAGACCCAGTACTTC. This sequence encodes CASSFSASEQETQYF.

In this sample, this clone turned up once. The chain recombines TRBV28 with TRBJ1-1; D is undetermined. V was cut by 8 bases and J by 9 bases, with 16 bases left in between. This CDR3 comprises 12 residues. Germline V gives CDR1 MDHEN, CDR2 SYDVKM. DNA for the CDR3: TGTGCCAGCCGGGTGACCCCGGTTCAAGCTTTCTTT. Protein product: CASRVTPVQAFF.